The sample holds one count of the clone carrying this T cell receptor (beta chain). The sample is drawn from a study of blood T cells in healthy people across ages. Through a sample-barcoded 5' primer and a J-beta primer mix, a second PCR was run for roughly 6 to 11 cycles. From the 5' RACE reads, TCRdb called clonotypes with MiXCR, one entry per CDR3 protein. The sample shows over 600,000 distinct CDR3 sequences, roughly 50% of them seen only once. The CDR3 totals 15 residues. The germline gives CDR1 SGDLS, CDR2 YYNGEE. The source material was blood. V gene TRBV9 combines with J gene TRBJ2-7; D is unclear. Matching the DNA end better, TRBJ2-5 makes the J call doubtful. This sequence originates from a man between 40 and 49 years old in good health. The CDR3: CASSVDVGYAETQYF. The CDR3 region has the DNA TGTGCCAGCAGCGTAGATGTGGGGTACGCGGAGACCCAGTACTTC.